The present T cell receptor beta chain was sequenced within a study of cytomegalovirus exposure and HLA in healthy donors. General study results and limits: Earlier results showed most TCR beta V segments being productive about 90% or about 30% of the time. CMV serostatus alone was available as immune exposure information. An ancestry cluster, one associated with Asian ancestry, reportedly showed fewer N-insertions than the approximately 650-donor mean in a later analysis.

As for this clone: Its target is not known.

CDR1 MDHEN and CDR2 SYDVKM come from the germline V gene. Trimming at V came to 5 bases and at J to 8 bases, leaving 7 bases not matched to a gene. The CDR3 is made up of 13 amino acids. Vbeta (60) and Jbeta (13) primers were used in the PCR. Only in-frame clones appear in the TCRdb table, and some are missing; sequencing was by immunoSEQ multiplex PCR. The sample's table shows over 100,000 clones. The sample was PBMCs. The TCR comes from a man aged 25-40 years in good health and CMV-seronegative. The chain employs TRBV28 and TRBJ1-2; TRBD1 agrees at 8 bases. CDR3 in amino acids: CASSHRQGSGYTF. The CDR3 nucleotides read TGTGCCAGCAGTCACCGACAGGGGTCGGGCTACACCTTC.